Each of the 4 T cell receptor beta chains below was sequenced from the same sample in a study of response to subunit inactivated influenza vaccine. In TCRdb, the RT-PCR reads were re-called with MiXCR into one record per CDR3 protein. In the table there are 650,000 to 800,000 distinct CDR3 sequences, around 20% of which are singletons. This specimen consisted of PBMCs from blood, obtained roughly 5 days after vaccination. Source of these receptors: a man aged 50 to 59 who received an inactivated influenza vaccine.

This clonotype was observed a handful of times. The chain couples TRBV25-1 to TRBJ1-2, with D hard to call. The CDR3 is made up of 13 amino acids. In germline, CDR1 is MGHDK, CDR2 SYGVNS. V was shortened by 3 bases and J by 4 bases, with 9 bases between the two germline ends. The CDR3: CASSDAGFYGYTF. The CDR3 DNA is TGTGCCAGCAGTGATGCGGGGTTCTATGGCTACACCTTC.

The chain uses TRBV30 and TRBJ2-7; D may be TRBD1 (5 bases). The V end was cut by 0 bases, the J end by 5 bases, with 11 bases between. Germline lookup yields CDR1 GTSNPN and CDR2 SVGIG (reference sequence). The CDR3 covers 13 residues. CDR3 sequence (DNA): TGTGCCTGGAGTGTGGACGGACACGACGAGCAGTACTTC. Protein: CAWSVDGHDEQYF.

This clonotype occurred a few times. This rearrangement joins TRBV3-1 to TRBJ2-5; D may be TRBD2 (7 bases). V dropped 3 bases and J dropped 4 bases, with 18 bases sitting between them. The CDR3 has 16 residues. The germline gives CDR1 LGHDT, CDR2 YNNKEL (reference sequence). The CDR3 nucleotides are TGTGCCAGCAGCCACCGAGGGGGGGGAGTAAGAGAGACCCAGTACTTC. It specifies CASSHRGGGVRETQYF.

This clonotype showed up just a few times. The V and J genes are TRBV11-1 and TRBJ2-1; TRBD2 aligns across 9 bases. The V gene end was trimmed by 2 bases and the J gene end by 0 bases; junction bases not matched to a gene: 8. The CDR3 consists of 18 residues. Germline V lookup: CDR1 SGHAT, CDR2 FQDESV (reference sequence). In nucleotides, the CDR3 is TGTGCCAGCAGCTTATCCGGGCGGCGGGGGGGCTCCTACAATGAGCAGTTCTTC. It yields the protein CASSLSGRRGGSYNEQFF.